At least ten counts were recorded for the clone carrying this TCR beta chain. Amplified TCR beta CDR3 regions derived from RNA transcripts. During a first-round RT-PCR of the TCR CDR3, the HTBI primer set was used. TCRdb re-called the multiplex PCR reads through MiXCR, storing one row per CDR3 protein. Counted here are about 530,000 distinct CDR3 sequences, over 15% occurring once; the ten biggest clones make up 15% to 20%. The CDR3 is 18 amino acids. CDR1 MDHEN and CDR2 SYDVKM come from the germline V gene. J lost 2 bases, V lost 5 bases, and 6 bases had no gene match. These data are taken from a study of T cells in Graves' hyperthyroidism and ophthalmopathy. Ophthalmopathy patients had moderate-to-severe active disease, CAS ≥3, NOSPECS ≥4, and disease duration under 3 months. Thyroid ultrasound and orbital computed tomography, with clinical symptoms and serum thyroxine and TRAb, informed diagnoses.

The chain uses TRBV28 and TRBJ2-2, with 15 bases fitting TRBD2. Sequencing input: blood. The origin of this receptor is a woman aged 18-29 years with Graves' ophthalmopathy. In nucleotides, the CDR3 is TGTGCCAGCAGTCTAAAGGGACTAGCGGGAGGAAACACCGGGGAGCTGTTTTTT. Translated, it gives CASSLKGLAGGNTGELFF.